The 7 T cell receptor beta chains below were found in one sample sequenced in a study of early T cells in non-severe SARS-CoV-2 infection. In TCRdb, the 5' RACE reads were re-called with MiXCR into one record per CDR3 protein. The sample shows about 64,000 distinct CDR3 sequences, less than 9.5% of them seen only once. The material was whole blood, obtained at baseline. Receptor source: an adult who was a healthcare worker with PCR-confirmed SARS-CoV-2 infection or an uninfected control (not recorded which).

This clonotype was seen a few times. This chain connects TRBV5-5 to TRBJ1-2, with 7 bases matching TRBD1. J gave up 9 bases and V 4 bases, and 6 bases lay outside the gene matches. CDR3 length: 12 amino acids. Germline V gene sequence: CDR1 SGHKS, CDR2 YYEKEE (reference sequence). The CDR3, as DNA: TGTGCCAGCAGCACGGGACAGTCGAGCTACACCTTC. This translates into CASSTGQSSYTF.

The chain recombines TRBV7-3 with TRBJ2-1, with 12 nucleotides matching TRBD2. Germline V gives CDR1 SGHTA, CDR2 FQGTGA. The CDR3 extends over 14 amino acids. V gave up 5 bases and J gave up 9 bases; unmatched junction bases: 5. Here the CDR3 reads CASSPRGLAGEQFF. Written as DNA, the CDR3 is TGTGCCAGCAGCCCACGGGGACTAGCGGGTGAGCAGTTCTTC.

This clonotype was observed a few times. The gene calls are TRBV29-1 and TRBJ2-1; 10 bases fit TRBD2. This CDR3 spans 15 amino acids. Germline V lookup: CDR1 SQVTM, CDR2 ANQGSEA. V shed 2 bases and J 8 bases; nucleotides not matched to a gene: 9. CDR3 protein: CSVEPNLAGGDEQFF. As DNA, the CDR3 is TGCAGCGTTGAACCTAACTTAGCGGGAGGCGATGAGCAGTTCTTC.

There are a few counts of this clonotype. The chain couples TRBV11-2 to TRBJ2-1; no definite D call. The CDR3 consists of 13 residues. V shed 4 bases and J shed 9 bases, with 13 bases lying between them. Germline CDR1 reads SGHAT; CDR2 reads FQNNGV. This CDR3 reads CASSSDSSLEQFF. The CDR3 DNA reads as TGTGCCAGCAGCTCCGACTCGTCGCTTGAGCAGTTCTTC.

A few counts support this clonotype. The gene calls are TRBV11-2 and TRBJ2-1; 7 positions match TRBD2. The germline V gene has CDR1 SGHAT and CDR2 FQNNGV. This CDR3 region has 15 residues. The V and J ends lost 5 bases and 8 bases, in that order; junction bases with no gene match: 12. The CDR3 DNA follows: TGTGCCAGCAGCCACGGGACTACTACGGCAGATGAGCAGTTCTTC. This gives the protein CASSHGTTTADEQFF.

In this sample, this clonotype turned up a few times. V is TRBV5-5 and J is TRBJ2-7, with 11 bases identical to TRBD2. V dropped 4 bases and J dropped 4; count of bases not matched to a gene: 10. Germline CDR1 is SGHKS and CDR2 is YYEKEE (reference sequence). This CDR3 contains 16 residues. DNA for the CDR3: TGTGCCAGCAGCCATCCCGGGACTAGCGGAAAATACGAGCAGTACTTC. Its translation: CASSHPGTSGKYEQYF.

This chain uses TRBV3-1 with TRBJ2-2; 7 bases match TRBD1. Germline values: CDR1 LGHDT, CDR2 YNNKEL (reference sequence). The trim removed 4 bases at V and 6 bases at J, leaving 11 bases unmatched. This CDR3 has 16 amino acids. The CDR3 DNA reads TGTGCCAGCAGCCCAACCACAGGGGTCGAGGCCGGGGAGCTGTTTTTT. It specifies CASSPTTGVEAGELFF.